This note documents a single T cell receptor beta chain sequence. Its antigen is as yet unknown. Profiling relied on immunoSEQ multiplex PCR, and the TCRdb table lists in-frame clones only, not all of them. The sample records tens of thousands of clones, nearly 90% being singletons. This entry belongs to a study of identifying expanded T cells in peripheral blood. Trimming removed 5 bases from V and 8 bases from J; junction bases left unmatched: 6. Germline lookup yields CDR1 SQVTM and CDR2 ANQGSEA. The length of the CDR3 is 13 residues. During the collection period, no donor immune events like infections were recorded. General study results and limits: Roughly 1.2 clones differed between technical replicates, versus around 15 and 19 over time.

The rearrangement links TRBV29-1 to TRBJ1-6, with TRBD1 matching 7 bases. Material for sequencing was blood. The receptor's source is a person aged 18 to 70 in good health. CDR3 residues: CSVTTGDYSPLHF. The CDR3 region has the DNA TGCAGCGTTACCACAGGGGACTATTCACCCCTCCACTTT.